Each of the 14 T cell receptor beta chains below was sequenced from the same sample in a study of regulatory T cells in long-lasting Graves disease. With iRepertoire HTBI primers and Arm-PCR of CDR3 regions, TCR beta libraries were built. TCRdb processed the multiplex PCR reads anew with MiXCR; each CDR3 protein has one entry. Of roughly 300,000 distinct CDR3 sequences listed, 22% are singletons. Time point reported: persistent/refractory GD, antithyroid drugs over 5 years with positive TRAb. Researchers made the TCR library from RNA that was extracted from PBMCs. Sequencing was performed on peripheral blood mononuclear cells (PBMCs), taken when the disease was refractory, from a patient treated with antithyroid drugs. The receptors come from a female donor with Graves disease.

The chain has TRBV20-1 and TRBJ1-1; TRBD1 matches 7 bases. The CDR3 sequence is 13 residues long. The junction had 7 bases not matched to a gene; V was cut back by 4 bases and J by 5 bases. The germline V gene has CDR1 DFQATT and CDR2 SNEGSKA (reference sequence). The CDR3 coding sequence is TGCAGTGCTAACCGACAGGGACGGACTGAAGCTTTCTTT. Translated: CSANRQGRTEAFF.

This clonotype was seen many times. The J gene is TRBJ1-5, the V gene TRBV18, with D perhaps matching TRBD1 (6 bases). V lost 3 bases and J 12 bases, leaving 21 bases between the germline ends. CDR3 length: 15 residues. The germline gives CDR1 KGHSH, CDR2 LQKENI. The CDR3 nucleotides are TGTGCCAGCTCACCGACTACCCAGGGGTTTAGTTACCAGCATTTT. The encoded protein is CASSPTTQGFSYQHF.

A remark on this clonotype: Given a much more abundant clone one base away, this may be a read error. Since the CDR3 does not end with the conserved phenylalanine or tryptophan, this likely comes from a read error. The chain joins TRBV6-2 or TRBV6-3 to TRBJ2-7; 9 nucleotides line up with TRBD2. Trimming cost V 5 bases and J 1 base; bases outside gene matches: 9. CDR1 is MNHEY and CDR2 is SVGEGT in the germline V gene. The CDR3 is made up of 16 amino acids. The CDR3 DNA is TGTGCCAGCAGTGATTGGGGCGGGAGGGGGTCCTACGAGCAGTACCTC. Amino acid sequence: CASSDWGGRGSYEQYL.

This clonotype was counted ten times or more. The V and J genes are TRBV2 and TRBJ1-2; D is undetermined. The CDR3 has 14 amino acids. Trimming removed 3 bases from V and 0 bases from J, with 8 bases in between. CDR1 SNHLY and CDR2 FYNNEI come from the germline V gene. The CDR3 is CASSDRAPNYGYTF. The CDR3 nucleotides read TGTGCCAGCAGTGATCGGGCACCTAACTATGGCTACACCTTC.

This clonotype appeared a few times. The chain couples TRBV2 to TRBJ2-1, with 7 bases matching TRBD2. The V segment lost 3 bases and the J segment 1 base; nucleotides outside the gene matches: 9. The germline V gene has CDR1 SNHLY and CDR2 FYNNEI. This CDR3 has 17 residues. For the CDR3, the DNA is TGTGCCAGCAGTGAGGAGTATAGCGGGCTATCCTACAATGAGCAGTTCTTC. Its protein product is CASSEEYSGLSYNEQFF.

This clonotype was observed a single time. The J gene is TRBJ2-7, the V gene TRBV7-9, with a weak D call TRBD2 (5 bases). With 4 bases removed from V and 5 bases from J, the gap between germline ends came to 12 bases. CDR3 length: 13 amino acids. Germline V gene sequence: CDR1 SEHNR, CDR2 FQNEAQ (reference sequence). DNA for the CDR3: TGTGCCAGCAGCTCCTCCAGCGGCGACGAGCAGTACTTC. Protein: CASSSSSGDEQYF.

This clonotype was observed many times. The chain uses TRBV5-5 and TRBJ1-1; unclear D gene. Germline V gene data show CDR1 as SGHKS and CDR2 as YYEKEE (reference sequence). Trimming took 2 bases from V and 9 from J, leaving 14 bases between them. The CDR3 totals 13 residues. This CDR3 is CASSFEGFIKAFF. CDR3 nucleotides: TGTGCCAGCAGCTTTGAAGGATTCATCAAAGCTTTCTTT.

This clonotype was recorded only once. The chain couples TRBV19 to TRBJ1-6, with a weak D call TRBD1 (6 bases). This CDR3 is built from 13 residues. Germline-derived CDR1 and CDR2 are LNHDA and SQIVND (reference sequence). V was trimmed by 9 bases and J by 5 bases, leaving 11 bases between them. The CDR3 is CASHRDHNSPLHF. The CDR3 DNA is TGTGCCAGCCACAGGGACCATAATTCACCCCTCCACTTT.

In regard to this clonotype: Since the CDR3 does not end with the conserved phenylalanine or tryptophan, this likely comes from a read error. J is TRBJ1-2 and V is TRBV3-1, with D perhaps TRBD1 (5 bases). The CDR3 totals 13 residues. With 4 bases removed from V and 8 bases from J, the gap between germline ends came to 14 bases. Germline V gene data show CDR1 as LGHDT and CDR2 as YNNKEL (reference sequence). CDR3 sequence reads: CASSPVLGEGYTL. CDR3 nucleotides: TGTGCCAGCAGCCCCGTTTTGGGGGAAGGCTACACCCTC.

This clonotype was seen many times. CDR3 coding DNA: TGTGCCACCAGCAGAGTTATGAACACTGAAGCTTTCTTT. Translation gives CATSRVMNTEAFF. The V and J genes are TRBV15 and TRBJ1-1; D gene unclear. The CDR3 length is 13 residues. The germline V gene has CDR1 LNHNV and CDR2 YYDKDF (reference sequence). V was pared by 1 base and J by 0 bases, with 3 bases between.

In its sample, this clonotype was seen a few times. The rearrangement links TRBV20-1 to TRBJ1-2; D is uncertain. Trimming left V 3 bases short and J 1 base short, with 6 bases between. Germline CDR1 is DFQATT and CDR2 is SNEGSKA (reference sequence). The CDR3 extends over 12 amino acids. In nucleotides, the CDR3 is TGCAGTGCTAGCGGACTTAACTATGGCTACACCTTC. It specifies CSASGLNYGYTF.

The chain has TRBV7-2 and TRBJ1-6; D is unresolved. V shed 1 base and J shed 6 bases, with 7 bases lying between them. The CDR3 length is 14 residues. Germline lookup yields CDR1 SGHTA and CDR2 FQGNSA. The CDR3 DNA reads TGTGCCAGCAGCTTAGAAACGAGTAATTCACCCCTCCACTTT. Translation: CASSLETSNSPLHF.

This clonotype was detected only a few times. The chain uses TRBV9 and TRBJ1-2, with D possibly being TRBD1 (5 bases). Per germline, CDR1 SGDLS and CDR2 YYNGEE. The CDR3 is 15 amino acids. Between the trimmed V and J ends, which lost 0 bases and 0 bases, there was a span of 9 bases. CDR3 nucleotide sequence: TGTGCCAGCAGCGTAGCGGACACCCCTAACTATGGCTACACCTTC. Translation gives CASSVADTPNYGYTF.

The genes are TRBV27 and TRBJ2-7, with 8 bases matching TRBD2. The CDR3 is 16 residues long. After removal of 0 bases from V and 12 bases from J, the junction contained 16 bases not matched to a gene. Germline CDR1 reads MNHEY; CDR2 reads SMNVEV (reference sequence). The CDR3 coding sequence is TGTGCCAGCAGTTTATCGGGCTTTCCGGGAGGGCCGAAGCCGTACTTC. This sequence encodes CASSLSGFPGGPKPYF.